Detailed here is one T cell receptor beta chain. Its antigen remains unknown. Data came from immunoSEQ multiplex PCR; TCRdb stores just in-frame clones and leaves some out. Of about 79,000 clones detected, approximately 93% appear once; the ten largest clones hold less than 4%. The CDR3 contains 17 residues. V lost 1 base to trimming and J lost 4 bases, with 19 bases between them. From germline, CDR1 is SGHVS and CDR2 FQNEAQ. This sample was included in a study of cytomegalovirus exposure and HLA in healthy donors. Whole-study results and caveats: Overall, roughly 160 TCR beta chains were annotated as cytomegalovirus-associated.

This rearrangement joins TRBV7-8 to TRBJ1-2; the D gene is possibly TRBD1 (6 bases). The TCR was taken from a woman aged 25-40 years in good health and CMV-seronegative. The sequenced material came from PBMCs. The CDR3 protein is CASSLGRGGASPYGYTF. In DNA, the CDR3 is TGTGCCAGCAGCTTAGGGAGGGGGGGGGCCTCCCCCTATGGCTACACCTTC. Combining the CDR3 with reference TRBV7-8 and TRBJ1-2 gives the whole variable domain GAGVSQSPRYKVAKRGQDVALRCDPISGHVSLFWYQQALGQGPEFLTYFQNEAQLDKSGLPSDRFFAERPEGSVSTLKIQRTQQEDSAVYLCASSLGRGGASPYGYTFGSGTRLTVV.